The entry below describes one TCR beta chain. Antigen unknown. cDNA prepared by RNA extraction and subsequent reverse transcription served as the template for sequencing. Sequenced by immunoSEQ multiplex PCR; TCRdb stores in-frame clones only, minus some. The sample records tens of thousands of clones, 45% to 50% being singletons. Peripheral blood, together with lesional scalp punch biopsies, was collected from alopecia areata patients. This sample stems from a study of CD8+ T cells in alopecia areata. Findings and limits, study-wide: Normal skin's resident alphabeta T cells are sequenced alongside lesional scalp T cells. TCR sharing was clearer in mice than between patients, perhaps partly owing to patient HLA diversity.

The CDR3 is 16 residues long. Germline lookup yields CDR1 SQVTM and CDR2 ANQGSEA. The V and J ends lost 0 bases and 1 base respectively, with 13 bases between them. This chain joins TRBV29-1 and TRBJ2-1; possible D gene TRBD2, 5 bases. The receptor was derived from a human donor with alopecia areata. Here the sequenced sample was CD8+ T cells sorted from blood, taken at week 0. This CDR3 reads CSVEDPGSASYNEQFF. The DNA of the CDR3 is TGCAGCGTTGAAGATCCTGGGAGTGCGTCCTACAATGAGCAGTTCTTC.